Listed below are T cell receptor beta chains from one sample, sequenced in a study of T cells in Graves' hyperthyroidism and ophthalmopathy. TCRdb reprocessed the multiplex PCR reads with MiXCR, giving one entry per CDR3 protein. The table records some 300,000 distinct CDR3 sequences, around 13% of them present only once. The sequenced sample consisted of blood. Receptors originate from a woman aged 40 to 55 with Graves' hyperthyroidism. Each CDR3 is given with its conserved first and last residue. D genes are given only for firm matches. Where a row states a size, it is once, few, many or the class of an expanded clone; other rows omit it.

v_gene	abundance	j_gene	d_gene	CDR3nt	CDR3aa
TRBV12-3/TRBV12-4	NA	TRBJ2-2	NA	TGTGCCAGCAGTGCCCGACAGGCTTCGAACACCGGGGAGCTGTTTTTT	CASSARQASNTGELFF
TRBV5-1	many	TRBJ2-3	NA	TGCGCCAGCAGCTTGACGCGGAGCACAGATACGCAGTATTTT	CASSLTRSTDTQYF
TRBV18	many	TRBJ2-1	NA	TGTGCCAACTCACTGGGCACAGCAGATGAGCAGTTCTTC	CANSLGTADEQFF
TRBV20-1	many	TRBJ2-7	TRBD2	TGCAGTGCTTCGTCTAGCGGGAGGGCCCCCTACGAGCAGTACTTC	CSASSSGRAPYEQYF
TRBV9	few	TRBJ1-3	NA	TGTGCCAGCAGCGAGTCCCCCCGGCCCGGAAACACCATATATTTT	CASSESPRPGNTIYF
TRBV12-3/TRBV12-4	many	TRBJ2-2	NA	TGTGCCAGCACCGGAAGGGGGGTGAACACCGGGGAGCTGTTTTTT	CASTGRGVNTGELFF
TRBV5-8	many	TRBJ2-5	NA	TGTGCCAGCAGCTCCTGGGTAGTTGGAGAGACCCAGTACTTC	CASSSWVVGETQYF
TRBV2	many	TRBJ1-2	TRBD1	TGTGCCAGCAGTCCCGGACAGGGGCGCCACTATGGCTACACCTTC	CASSPGQGRHYGYTF
TRBV20-1	NA	TRBJ2-5	NA	TGCAGTGCTCGCCACGACTACACCCAAGAGACCCAGTACTTC	CSARHDYTQETQYF
TRBV30	few	TRBJ2-2	NA	TGTGCCTGGAGTGTATGGGGGGTTTCCCGGGAGCTGTTTTTT	CAWSVWGVSRELFF
TRBV6-1	many	TRBJ2-1	NA	TGTGCCAGCAGTGAACTCGGGGGGCAAGGCGGCAATGAGCAGTTCTTC	CASSELGGQGGNEQFF
TRBV6-6	many	TRBJ2-7	NA	TGTGCCAGCAGTTACGGGGACACCCTACTATCCTACGAGCAGTACTTC	CASSYGDTLLSYEQYF
TRBV19	NA	TRBJ2-7	NA	TGTGCCAGTAGTATCGGCAGCGGGCAGCACGAGCAGTACTTC	CASSIGSGQHEQYF
TRBV7-2	NA	TRBJ2-1	TRBD2	TGTGCCAGCAGACGGGGGGGGTCAGGGACCCACAATGAGCAGTTCTTC	CASRRGGSGTHNEQFF
TRBV14	NA	TRBJ1-4	NA	TGTGCCAGCAGCCCAGGACCGCTAGGCCCCTATGAAAAACTGTTTTTT	CASSPGPLGPYEKLFF
TRBV6-4	NA	TRBJ1-1	NA	TGTGCCAGCAGTGATTCCGACAGAGAAAGGAACACTGGAGCTTTCTTT	CASSDSDRERNTGAFF
TRBV7-2	many	TRBJ1-1	TRBD1	TGTGCCAGCAGCTTAGCCCCAGGGGGGGCGAACACTGAAGCTTTCTTT	CASSLAPGGANTEAFF
TRBV3-1	few	TRBJ2-3	TRBD2	TGTGCCAGCAGCCAAGAGGGACTAGCGGAATTCAGCACAGATACGCAGTATTTT	CASSQEGLAEFSTDTQYF
TRBV5-8	NA	TRBJ1-2	NA	TGTGCCAGCAGCTACTATTCAGGGCATAGGGATGGCTACACCTTC	CASSYYSGHRDGYTF
TRBV12-3/TRBV12-4	many	TRBJ2-2	NA	TGTGCCAGCAGCCCCCCCACGAACTGGGCCGGGGAGCTGTTTTTT	CASSPPTNWAGELFF
TRBV15	many	TRBJ2-3	TRBD2	TGTGCCACCACGAGCGGGAGGAGTGGTACGCAGTATTTT	CATTSGRSGTQYF
TRBV11-2	NA	TRBJ2-2	NA	TGTGCCAGCAGCTTCGGCTCGTTCGGGGAGCTGTTTTTT	CASSFGSFGELFF